These 18 T cell receptor beta chains were all obtained from the same sample, sequenced in a study of metastatic and nonmetastatic thyroid tumors. Patients underwent thyroid surgery, and none had received any treatment before it. MiXCR was used by TCRdb to re-call the PCR reads. The repertoire holds about 40,000 clones, with 10% to 12% as singletons. The material sequenced was blood. These receptors were taken from a female donor with papillary thyroid cancer or a benign thyroid nodule (not recorded which). Some clones in this sample may be carry-over from other donors' samples.

This clone was seen many times. J is TRBJ2-1 and V is TRBV5-1, with 10 bases matching TRBD1. The CDR3 totals 15 residues. Trimming cost V 8 bases and J 2 bases; bases outside gene matches: 7. The germline V gene has CDR1 SGHRS and CDR2 YFSETQ. Here the CDR3 reads CASATGTGAYNEQFF. DNA for the CDR3: TGCGCCAGTGCAACCGGGACAGGGGCCTACAATGAGCAGTTCTTC. The whole variable domain, filled in from reference TRBV5-1 and TRBJ2-1, reads KAGVTQTPRYLIKTRGQQVTLSCSPISGHRSVSWYQQTPGQGLQFLFEYFSETQRNKGNFPGRFSGRQFSNSRSEMNVSTLELGDSALYLCASATGTGAYNEQFFGPGTRLTVL.

The chain uses TRBV2 and TRBJ2-5; no clear D. Germline values: CDR1 SNHLY, CDR2 FYNNEI. The CDR3 is made up of 13 amino acids. V gave up 3 bases and J gave up 2 bases, with 7 bases separating them. CDR3 amino acids: CASSDCIQETQYF. In DNA, the CDR3 is TGTGCCAGCAGTGACTGTATTCAAGAGACCCAGTACTTC. The full variable domain, completed using reference TRBV2 and TRBJ2-5, is EPEVTQTPSHQVTQMGQEVILRCVPISNHLYFYWYRQILGQKVEFLVSFYNNEISEKSEIFDDQFSVERPDGSNFTLKIRSTKLEDSAMYFCASSDCIQETQYFGPGTRLLVL.

The chain is built from TRBV28 and TRBJ1-5; D not certain. Germline V CDR1 and CDR2: MDHEN, SYDVKM. The length of the CDR3 is 15 residues. V lost 6 bases to trimming and J lost 11 bases, with 23 bases between them. The CDR3 bases are TGTGCCAGCAGCCAGGATATTCCCCCTTTTAAGACCCAGCATTTT. Amino acid sequence: CASSQDIPPFKTQHF.

The table lists this clone with many counts. The chain uses TRBV4-1 and TRBJ1-6; TRBD1 agrees at 7 bases. Germline V gene lookup returns CDR1 MGHRA and CDR2 YSYEKL. There are 18 residues in the CDR3. V dropped 3 bases and J dropped 0; count of bases not matched to a gene: 8. In nucleotides, the CDR3 is TGCGCCAGCAGCCAGTCGAACAGGGGAAGCTCCTATAATTCACCCCTCCACTTT. This codes for CASSQSNRGSSYNSPLHF.

In this sample, this clone turned up many times. Given a much more abundant clone one base away, this may be a read error. The rearrangement uses TRBV2 and TRBJ2-1; 9 bases line up with TRBD2. Per germline, CDR1 SNHLY and CDR2 FYNNEI. This CDR3 is 15 amino acids long. Here the CDR3 DNA reads TGTGCCGGCAGTCCCCTCGCGGGAGGGAGTAATGAGCAGTTCTTC. Protein sequence: CAGSPLAGGSNEQFF.

This clone was seen many times. The CDR3 is CASNQGVDTEAFF. The CDR3 DNA reads as TGTGCCAGTAATCAGGGGGTGGACACTGAAGCTTTCTTT. The chain links TRBV19 to TRBJ1-1; 7 bases are a match to TRBD1. V lost 7 bases and J lost 3; bases outside the gene matches: 5. The germline V gene has CDR1 LNHDA and CDR2 SQIVND (reference sequence). The CDR3 length is 13 residues.

This clone was detected ten times or more. The rearrangement uses TRBV6-1 and TRBJ1-1, with TRBD1 matching over 8 bases. Germline V gene sequence: CDR1 MNHNS, CDR2 SASEGT. V dropped 5 bases and J dropped 1; count of bases not matched to a gene: 6. The CDR3 is 15 residues long. The CDR3 reads CASSPQGGGNTEAFF. As DNA, the CDR3 is TGTGCCAGCAGTCCACAGGGGGGGGGGAACACTGAAGCTTTCTTT.

Comments on this clone: A much larger clone differs from this one at a single base, so this may be a read error. This rearrangement joins TRBV12-3 or TRBV12-4 to TRBJ2-5; possible D gene TRBD1, 6 bases. This CDR3 comprises 13 residues. CDR3 sequence (DNA): TGTGCCAGCAGTGGGGGCCGGACGGAGAGCCAGTACTTC. Protein product: CASSGGRTESQYF.

This clone came up many times. The chain has TRBV6-1 and TRBJ2-2; D possibly corresponds to TRBD2 (5 bases). V lost 4 bases and J lost 13, with 10 bases in between. The germline V gene encodes CDR1 MNHNS and CDR2 SASEGT. CDR3 length: 11 residues. The chain's CDR3 is CASSVGVGLFF. The DNA for the CDR3 is TGTGCCAGCAGTGTCGGGGTCGGGCTGTTTTTT.

This clone showed up many times. This rearrangement joins TRBV28 to TRBJ2-4, with 9 nucleotides matching TRBD2. The CDR3 spans 18 residues. V lost 3 bases to trimming and J lost 5 bases; unmatched junction nucleotides: 14. CDR1 is MDHEN and CDR2 is SYDVKM in the germline V gene. CDR3 DNA sequence: TGTGCCAGCAGTTTTAAATTCCGGGGGCGGGAGGGCCAAAACATTCAGTACTTC. This codes for CASSFKFRGREGQNIQYF.

This clone was detected many times. The chain couples TRBV9 to TRBJ2-7; D is uncertain. Germline V gene sequence: CDR1 SGDLS, CDR2 YYNGEE. With 3 bases removed from V and 5 bases from J, the gap between germline ends came to 9 bases. The CDR3 has 12 amino acids. Written as DNA, the CDR3 is TGTGCCAGCAGCGGAGAAGGGAACGAGCAGTACTTC. It translates to CASSGEGNEQYF.

This clone has at least ten counts. The V gene is TRBV7-2, the J gene TRBJ1-5, with D perhaps TRBD1 (5 bases). The V end was cut by 2 bases, the J end by 4 bases, with 12 bases between. Germline CDR1 reads SGHTA; CDR2 reads FQGNSA. The CDR3 sequence is 15 residues long. The CDR3 DNA reads as TGTGCCAGCAGCTTAAAAGGGGTCCGAAATCAGCCCCAGCATTTT. This encodes CASSLKGVRNQPQHF.

Many counts were recorded for this clone. The chain couples TRBV4-1 to TRBJ2-2, with 8 bases that match TRBD1. The CDR3 has 16 residues. V lost 4 bases to trimming and J lost 4 bases; unmatched junction nucleotides: 8. Germline V CDR1 and CDR2: MGHRA, YSYEKL. The CDR3 loop reads CASSPDRGSGTGELFF. The CDR3, as DNA: TGCGCCAGCAGCCCTGACAGGGGTAGTGGCACCGGGGAGCTGTTTTTT.

Many counts were recorded for this clone. The chain recombines TRBV6-1 with TRBJ1-4; D remains ambiguous. V gave up 6 bases and J gave up 7 bases, with 15 bases separating them. From germline, CDR1 is MNHNS and CDR2 SASEGT. The CDR3 covers 14 residues. The CDR3 spells CASSSAPVTEKLFF. CDR3 nucleotide sequence: TGTGCCAGCAGCTCCGCCCCCGTTACTGAAAAACTGTTTTTT.

This clone was detected many times. A much more abundant neighbour one base away suggests this may be a read error. The sample has other DNA sequences that encode this CDR3 too. This chain connects TRBV20-1 to TRBJ1-1; D is possibly TRBD1 (6 bases). The CDR3 loop spans 14 amino acids. Germline CDR1 reads DFQATT; CDR2 reads SNEGSKA (reference sequence). V shed 3 bases and J shed 3 bases, with 14 bases lying between them. The CDR3 sequence is CSAREGGGDTEAFF. The CDR3, as DNA: TGCAGTGCTAGGGAGGGGGGAGGAGACACTGAAGCTTTCTTT.

This clone was counted at least ten times. The chain has TRBV6-1 and TRBJ2-7, with D perhaps TRBD1 or TRBD2 (5 bases each). CDR3 size: 13 residues. Per germline, CDR1 MNHNS and CDR2 SASEGT. Trimming took off 6 bases at V and 2 bases at J, with 11 bases between the two ends. The CDR3 spells CASSEGPPYEQYF. CDR3 nucleotides: TGTGCCAGCAGCGAGGGGCCCCCCTACGAGCAGTACTTC.

This clone was recorded many times. The V gene is TRBV9, the J gene TRBJ1-6, with TRBD1 as a possible D gene (6 bases). The CDR3 length is 13 residues. CDR1 SGDLS and CDR2 YYNGEE come from the germline V gene. The ends were cut back, 3 bases at V and 10 bases at J, with 11 bases in the middle. The CDR3 sequence: CASSANTGSPLHF. For the CDR3, the DNA is TGTGCCAGCAGCGCAAACACAGGGTCACCCCTCCACTTT. Filled out from reference TRBV9 and TRBJ1-6, the complete variable domain reads DSGVTQTPKHLITATGQRVTLRCSPRSGDLSVYWYQQSLDQGLQFLIQYYNGEERAKGNILERFSAQQFPDLHSELNLSSLELGDSALYFCASSANTGSPLHFGNGTRLTVT.

This clone was counted ten times or more. The V call is TRBV6-1, the J call TRBJ2-7; TRBD2 agrees at 7 bases. This CDR3 has 14 residues. V gave up 7 bases and J gave up 0 bases; unmatched junction bases: 6. Germline assignment: CDR1 MNHNS and CDR2 SASEGT. For the CDR3, the DNA is TGTGCCAGCATGACGGGAGGCACCTCCTACGAGCAGTACTTC. Translation: CASMTGGTSYEQYF.